These 24 T cell receptor beta chains share one sample of origin, sequenced in a study of regulatory T cells in long-lasting Graves disease. The time point here: newly diagnosed GD, antithyroid drugs for less than 3 months. The TCR library was prepared using RNA isolated from PBMCs. Arm-PCR of CDR3 regions with iRepertoire HTBI primers generated TCR beta libraries. Each CDR3 protein gets one entry after TCRdb re-called the multiplex PCR reads with MiXCR. This sample has 400,000 to 500,000 distinct CDR3 sequences; approximately 14% occur once, and the top ten carry approximately 19%. The same sample was also studied in work on T cells in Graves' hyperthyroidism and ophthalmopathy.

The sample was peripheral blood mononuclear cells (PBMCs), taken at new diagnosis, from a patient treated with antithyroid drugs. The receptors derive from a woman in her 50s with Graves disease.

The J gene is TRBJ2-4, the V gene TRBV7-9; perhaps TRBD2 as D (5 bases). CDR1 and CDR2 from the germline V gene are SEHNR and FQNEAQ (reference sequence). CDR3 length: 14 residues. Trimming pared 5 bases from V and 8 bases from J, leaving 16 bases between. For the CDR3, the DNA is TGTGCCAGCAGCAAGACGTGGACTGGGGACATTCAGTACTTC. Its translation: CASSKTWTGDIQYF.

This clonotype was recorded many times. The chain has TRBV28 and TRBJ2-5; D unresolved. This CDR3 is 16 amino acids long. Germline loops: CDR1 MDHEN, CDR2 SYDVKM. The V end was cut by 4 bases, the J end by 2 bases, with 17 bases between. Written as DNA, the CDR3 is TGTGCCAGCAGTTCCCGATTGAGAGTGGTTCAAGAGACCCAGTACTTC. Its protein is CASSSRLRVVQETQYF.

Many counts were recorded for this clonotype. V and J are TRBV18 and TRBJ2-3; no clear D. The V and J ends lost 3 bases and 2 bases respectively, with 9 bases between them. The CDR3 contains 14 residues. Germline loops: CDR1 KGHSH, CDR2 LQKENI. The CDR3 DNA follows: TGTGCCAGCTCACCTCCGGGCCCCACAGATACGCAGTATTTT. This translates into CASSPPGPTDTQYF.

This clonotype was found a few times. The chain carries TRBV11-2 and TRBJ2-1; 8 bases map to TRBD1. The J segment lost 14 bases and the V segment lost 5 bases, leaving 20 bases of the junction unmatched. In germline, CDR1 is SGHAT, CDR2 FQNNGV. CDR3 length equals 16 residues. The CDR3 loop reads CASSPAPGQGSGLEFF. The CDR3 region has the DNA TGTGCCAGCAGCCCCGCCCCTGGACAGGGTTCTGGTCTGGAGTTCTTC.

This clonotype was seen only a few times. This sequence joins TRBV3-1 and TRBJ1-4; 7 bases agree with TRBD1. The length of the CDR3 is 15 residues. The V gene's germline CDR1 is LGHDT and CDR2 YNNKEL (reference sequence). V was clipped by 3 bases and J by 5 bases; unmatched bases: 6. The CDR3 loop is CASSQGTASNEKLFF. The CDR3 DNA is TGTGCCAGCAGCCAGGGGACAGCTTCGAATGAAAAACTGTTTTTT.

This clonotype has only a few counts. The V gene is TRBV9, the J gene TRBJ2-1, with a possible D match to TRBD2 (5 bases). The CDR3 length is 16 residues. V was cut by 0 bases and J by 1 base, with 11 bases left in between. The germline V gene encodes CDR1 SGDLS and CDR2 YYNGEE. CDR3 sequence: CASSVAAGNSYNEQFF. CDR3 bases: TGTGCCAGCAGCGTAGCCGCGGGCAATTCCTACAATGAGCAGTTCTTC.

For this clonotype: One base away lies a much larger clone, so this may be a sequencing read error. This rearrangement joins TRBV9 to TRBJ2-1, with D possibly matching TRBD2 (7 bases). V was trimmed by 4 bases and J by 4 bases, leaving 12 bases between them. This CDR3 is built from 14 residues. From germline, CDR1 is SGDLS and CDR2 YYNGEE. CDR3 nucleotide sequence: TGTGCCAGCAGCAAGGGGGGGAAATACAATGAGCAGTTCTTC. Protein sequence: CASSKGGKYNEQFF.

This clonotype was recorded many times. This chain uses TRBV28 with TRBJ2-7; the D gene is possibly TRBD1 (6 bases). The germline V gene encodes CDR1 MDHEN and CDR2 SYDVKM. This CDR3 comprises 14 residues. Trimming took 5 bases from V and 3 from J, leaving 14 bases between them. CDR3 bases: TGTGCCAGCAGTAGCACGGCAGGGGACTACGAGCAGTACTTC. It is translated as CASSSTAGDYEQYF. The complete variable domain, with remaining parts taken from reference TRBV28 and TRBJ2-7, reads DVKVTQSSRYLVKRTGEKVFLECVQDMDHENMFWYRQDPGLGLRLIYFSYDVKMKEKGDIPEGYSVSREKKERFSLILESASTNQTSMYLCASSSTAGDYEQYFGPGTRLTVT.

This clonotype was picked up a small number of times. The chain carries TRBV5-4 and TRBJ2-7; 10 bases map to TRBD2. Germline assignment: CDR1 SGHNT and CDR2 YYREEE (reference sequence). V was pared by 0 bases and J by 0 bases, with 3 bases of the junction left unmatched. CDR3 length equals 16 residues. In DNA form, the CDR3 reads TGTGCCAGCAGCTTGGATAGCGGGGGGCGCTCCTACGAGCAGTACTTC. It yields the protein CASSLDSGGRSYEQYF.

There are many counts of this clonotype. The chain couples TRBV11-2 to TRBJ1-1; D is unresolved. The germline V gene has CDR1 SGHAT and CDR2 FQNNGV. Trimming shortened V by 0 bases and J by 2 bases, and 4 bases separated the two germline ends. There are 13 residues in the CDR3. CDR3 coding DNA: TGTGCCAGCAGCTTAGAGGACAACACTGAAGCTTTCTTT. Translating gives CASSLEDNTEAFF.

As to this clonotype: A much bigger clone sits one base away, suggesting this may be a read error. This chain uses TRBV20-1 with TRBJ2-1; 7 bases are a match to TRBD2. Germline CDR1 is DFQATT and CDR2 is SNEGSKA (reference sequence). The length of the CDR3 is 16 residues. CDR3 amino acids: CGARRLAGSSYNEQFF. In nucleotides, the CDR3 is TGCGGTGCCCGTCGACTAGCAGGTAGCTCCTACAATGAGCAGTTCTTC.

V is TRBV6-2 or TRBV6-3 and J is TRBJ2-1, with 7 bases identical to TRBD1. Germline-derived CDR1 and CDR2 are MNHEY and SVGEGT. This CDR3 contains 16 residues. V dropped 5 bases and J dropped 0; count of bases not matched to a gene: 7. Here the CDR3 DNA reads TGTGCCAGCAGTGGCAGGGGGTACCCCTCCTACAATGAGCAGTTCTTC. Translated: CASSGRGYPSYNEQFF.

This clonotype was detected a few times. The V and J genes are TRBV15 and TRBJ2-1; 9 bases are a match to TRBD1. V was clipped by 3 bases and J by 7 bases; unmatched bases: 1. Germline values: CDR1 LNHNV, CDR2 YYDKDF (reference sequence). The length of the CDR3 is 13 residues. The CDR3 spells CATSSDRGNEQFF. The CDR3 region has the DNA TGTGCCACCAGCAGCGACAGGGGGAATGAGCAGTTCTTC.

This clonotype was counted many times. The genes are TRBV5-1 and TRBJ2-7, with 9 bases fitting TRBD2. The trim removed 5 bases at V and 6 bases at J, leaving 6 bases unmatched. From germline, CDR1 is SGHRS and CDR2 YFSETQ. The CDR3 is made up of 13 amino acids. The CDR3 here is CASRPGTSPEQYF. The CDR3 nucleotides are TGCGCCAGCAGGCCCGGGACTAGCCCCGAGCAGTACTTC.

This clonotype has at least ten counts. The chain is built from TRBV6-1 and TRBJ2-5; 12 positions agree with TRBD2. The CDR3 loop spans 15 amino acids. V was clipped by 5 bases and J by 0 bases; unmatched bases: 1. Germline CDR1 MNHNS, CDR2 SASEGT. CDR3 sequence: CASSTSGRNQETQYF. The CDR3 region has the DNA TGTGCCAGCAGTACTAGCGGGAGGAACCAAGAGACCCAGTACTTC.

The V and J genes are TRBV3-1 and TRBJ2-5; D call uncertain. Germline V gene lookup returns CDR1 LGHDT and CDR2 YNNKEL (reference sequence). The length of the CDR3 is 15 residues. V dropped 1 base and J dropped 2 bases, with 11 bases sitting between them. CDR3 DNA sequence: TGTGCCAGCAGCCAAGGAGGCCAGGAACAAGAGACCCAGTACTTC. Translated, it gives CASSQGGQEQETQYF.

The chain carries TRBV28 and TRBJ2-5; TRBD2 might be the D (7 bases). With 2 bases removed from V and 5 bases from J, the gap between germline ends came to 15 bases. Germline CDR1 MDHEN, CDR2 SYDVKM. This CDR3 is built from 15 residues. CDR3 loop: CASSLGGGQLETQYF. The CDR3 DNA is TGTGCCAGCAGTTTAGGGGGGGGGCAGTTGGAGACCCAGTACTTC.

V usage is TRBV19 and J usage is TRBJ2-1, with 9 bases matching TRBD1. CDR1 is LNHDA and CDR2 is SQIVND in the germline V gene (reference sequence). The CDR3 contains 14 residues. J lost 6 bases, V lost 4 bases, and 4 bases had no gene match. CDR3 sequence (DNA): TGTGCCAGTAGTACTGGACAGGGGCGCAATGAGCAGTTCTTC. It specifies CASSTGQGRNEQFF.

The V gene is TRBV5-6, the J gene TRBJ1-2; D is possibly TRBD1 (5 bases). The CDR3 contains 15 residues. V was clipped by 1 base and J by 0 bases, with 10 bases between them. The germline V gene has CDR1 SGHDT and CDR2 YYEEEE. CDR3 sequence reads: CASSLWGESNYGYTF. The DNA for the CDR3 is TGTGCCAGCAGCTTGTGGGGGGAATCTAACTATGGCTACACCTTC.

In regard to this clonotype: An end of the junction does not agree with germline; a read error may underlie this. V is TRBV7-3 and J is TRBJ2-1; D is perhaps TRBD2 (5 bases). Germline V gene lookup returns CDR1 SGHTA and CDR2 FQGTGA. This CDR3 has 13 amino acids. CDR3 protein: CASSETRSNEQFF. For the CDR3, the DNA is TGTGCGAGCAGCGAAACTAGAAGCAATGAGCAGTTCTTC.

This clonotype was counted between two and nine times. The gene calls are TRBV11-2 and TRBJ1-1, with D perhaps TRBD1 (5 bases). Looked up from germline, CDR1 is SGHAT and CDR2 is FQNNGV. Trimming stripped 6 bases from V and 0 bases from J, with 11 bases between. The CDR3 runs 14 residues. The CDR3 region is CASSKDTMNTEAFF. The CDR3 DNA sequence: TGTGCCAGCAGTAAGGACACCATGAACACTGAAGCTTTCTTT.

This clonotype was observed at least ten times. The rearrangement joins TRBV28 to TRBJ1-2; 7 bases match TRBD1. This CDR3 region has 16 residues. Germline loops: CDR1 MDHEN, CDR2 SYDVKM. J gave up 5 bases and V 4 bases, and 13 bases lay outside the gene matches. The CDR3 bases are TGTGCCAGCAGTTCGCAGGAGACAGGGCGTTGGTATGGCTACACCTTC. Translation gives CASSSQETGRWYGYTF.

This rearrangement joins TRBV20-1 to TRBJ2-2; D is unclear. The germline V gene has CDR1 DFQATT and CDR2 SNEGSKA (reference sequence). V lost 0 bases, J lost 2 bases, and 13 bases lay in between. CDR3 length equals 16 residues. CDR3 in DNA: TGCAGTGCTAGAGATTTGCAGGCGTTTAACACCGGGGAGCTGTTTTTT. This gives the protein CSARDLQAFNTGELFF.

The table lists this clonotype with a few counts. The chain recombines TRBV19 with TRBJ2-7, with a weak D call TRBD1 (7 bases). The length of the CDR3 is 16 residues. Trimming stripped 7 bases from V and 5 bases from J, with 24 bases between. In germline, CDR1 is LNHDA, CDR2 SQIVND (reference sequence). The CDR3 sequence is CASNDPGGTLGNEQYF. Written as DNA, the CDR3 is TGTGCCAGTAATGACCCAGGGGGGACTCTGGGTAACGAGCAGTACTTC.